This TCR beta chain was retrieved from a study of blood T cell repertoires in COVID-19. Looking at the study overall: From the United States, Italy and Spain came samples of acute and convalescent COVID-19. The analysed material was cDNA or gDNA that came from T cells, B-cell-depleted T cells, or PBMCs.

As processed by the authors: Estimated nucleated cell counts came from reference gene primer amplification. The protocol was immunoSEQ multiplex PCR, while the TCRdb copy is restricted to in-frame clones and leaves out a portion. V, J and clone size reflect that table, while D and trimming were determined from the DNA. In the table there are 180,000 or so clones, approximately 90% of which are singletons. What was sequenced was peripheral blood. The TCR sequence derives from a man younger than 35 with acute or convalescent COVID-19.

CDR3 in amino acids: CASSSPRGNEQFF. CDR3 coding DNA: TGTGCCAGCAGTTCCCCCCGGGGCAATGAGCAGTTCTTC. The rearrangement links TRBV6-5 to TRBJ2-1; D may be TRBD2 (5 bases). CDR1 MNHEY and CDR2 SVGAGI come from the germline V gene. Trimming took 4 bases from V and 6 from J, leaving 10 bases between them. This CDR3 comprises 13 residues.